Presented here are 5 T cell receptor beta chains from one specimen sequenced in a study of T cell changes during pregnancy in multiple sclerosis. Libraries were prepared by immunoSEQ multiplex PCR; TCRdb keeps only in-frame clonotypes and omits some of them. Among tens of thousands of clones listed, just over 90% were seen once. Source: peripheral blood, taken in the third trimester of pregnancy. Receptors originate from a female donor in good health, enrolled as a control in a pregnancy study.

This sequence joins TRBV7-2 and TRBJ2-4, with D possibly TRBD2 on 7 matching bases. Germline-derived CDR1 and CDR2 are SGHTA and FQGNSA. V dropped 5 bases and J dropped 4 bases, with 15 bases sitting between them. This CDR3 has 15 residues. CDR3 bases: TGTGCCAGCAGCCCGCGGGGGCAGGCAAAAAACATTCAGTACTTC. As protein: CASSPRGQAKNIQYF.

This clone was seen once. The rearrangement uses TRBV4-1 and TRBJ2-3; the D gene is possibly TRBD1 (5 bases). Trimming removed 1 base at V and 5 bases at J, with 16 bases between. This CDR3 contains 16 residues. Germline-derived CDR1 and CDR2 are MGHRA and YSYEKL. The CDR3, as DNA: TGCGCCAGCAGCCAAGGAGTTGGGGCAGGGCAAGATACGCAGTATTTT. It encodes CASSQGVGAGQDTQYF.

The CDR3 sequence is CASSETSGVETQYF. The CDR3 DNA sequence: TGTGCCAGCAGCGAAACTAGCGGCGTAGAGACCCAGTACTTC. The chain joins TRBV9 to TRBJ2-5; 8 bases fit TRBD2. The CDR3 extends over 14 amino acids. CDR1 is SGDLS, CDR2 YYNGEE, per germline. With V trimmed by 3 bases and J by 4 bases, 5 bases remained unmatched.

This clone was counted once. The chain links TRBV6-5 to TRBJ1-2; TRBD1 is a possible D gene (5 bases). Germline CDR1 and CDR2: MNHEY and SVGAGI. The CDR3 runs 12 residues. V lost 8 bases to trimming and J lost 7 bases, with 14 bases between them. CDR3 amino acids: CASSRGGSGYTF. CDR3 bases: TGTGCCAGCTCGCGGGGGGGATCTGGCTACACCTTC.

Only one count was recorded for this clone. The chain couples TRBV6-6 to TRBJ2-7; D remains unclear. The CDR3 runs 13 residues. The V end was cut by 5 bases, the J end by 5 bases, with 13 bases between. From germline, CDR1 is MNHNY and CDR2 SVGAGI (reference sequence). CDR3 bases: TGTGCCAGCAGTAGATGGGCCCAGGACGAGCAGTACTTC. Amino acids: CASSRWAQDEQYF.